The 4 T cell receptor beta chains below all came from one sample that was sequenced in a study of STAT3 mutations in large granular lymphocyte leukemia. Study-wide results and caveats: In T-cell large granular lymphocyte leukemia, about half of patients showed multiple immunodominant subclonotypes.

Antigens for these TCRs are unknown. Here immunoSEQ multiplex PCR was the method, and the copy in TCRdb shows in-frame clones only, minus some. Of about 2,100 clones in the sample, about three fifths were seen once. The sequenced sample was peripheral blood mononuclear cells. The receptors derive from a man in his sixties with T-cell large granular lymphocyte leukemia. Some clones in this sample may be carry-over from other donors' samples.

This clone occurred a few times. CDR3 bases: TGTGCCAGCAGTTTCCGATCTAATGAAAAACTGTTTTTT. This translates into CASSFRSNEKLFF. V usage is TRBV6-5 and J usage is TRBJ1-4; unclear D gene. The germline V gene encodes CDR1 MNHEY and CDR2 SVGAGI. V shed 4 bases and J shed 3 bases, with 6 bases lying between them. This CDR3 is built from 13 residues.

This rearrangement joins TRBV5-1 to TRBJ1-2; D might be TRBD1 (6 bases). The V gene's germline CDR1 is SGHRS and CDR2 YFSETQ. This CDR3 region has 14 residues. V lost 0 bases to trimming and J lost 8 bases, with 14 bases between them. The CDR3 is CASSLAGTTGGYTF. DNA for the CDR3: TGCGCCAGCAGCTTGGCCGGCACAACAGGGGGCTACACCTTC.

The gene calls are TRBV19 and TRBJ2-7; D is undetermined. V lost 6 bases and J lost 3, with 12 bases in between. The CDR3 totals 13 residues. Germline CDR1 is LNHDA and CDR2 is SQIVND (reference sequence). The CDR3 nucleotides are TGTGCCAGTAGCCTATCCCCCAGCTACGAGCAGTACTTC. Translation: CASSLSPSYEQYF.

The rearrangement uses TRBV6-5 and TRBJ1-6, with a tentative D call TRBD1 (6 bases). Trimming took 2 bases from V and 3 from J, leaving 8 bases between them. The CDR3 extends over 15 amino acids. Germline assignment: CDR1 MNHEY and CDR2 SVGAGI. The DNA for the CDR3 is TGTGCCAGCAGTTACGCGGACAGCTATAATTCACCCCTCCACTTT. Protein: CASSYADSYNSPLHF.